A single sample gave rise to the 14 T cell receptor beta chains below, sequenced in a study of T cell repertoires in cytomegalovirus infection. Their antigen targets remain unknown. MiXCR was run by TCRdb on the reads, yielding one entry per CDR3 protein. The sample carries 140,000 to 150,000 distinct CDR3 sequences, approximately 30% recorded once. The material sequenced was CD8+ T cells from cultured PBMCs, taken from culture after CMV antigen stimulation. The source is a human donor in good health (CMV status not recorded). Some clones in this sample may be carry-over from other donors' samples.

The V gene is TRBV11-2, the J gene TRBJ2-5; D is ambiguous. The CDR3 covers 15 residues. With 0 bases removed from V and 2 bases from J, the gap between germline ends came to 10 bases. CDR1 and CDR2 (germline): SGHAT, FQNNGV. The CDR3 protein is CASSLERRNQETQYF. CDR3 nucleotide sequence: TGTGCCAGCAGCTTAGAACGGCGAAATCAAGAGACCCAGTACTTC. Using reference TRBV11-2 and TRBJ2-5 for the parts outside the CDR3, the full variable domain is EAGVAQSPRYKIIEKRQSVAFWCNPISGHATLYWYQQILGQGPKLLIQFQNNGVVDDSQLPKDRFSAERLKGVDSTLKIQPAKLEDSAVYLCASSLERRNQETQYFGPGTRLLVL.

The chain carries TRBV7-8 and TRBJ1-5; D is ambiguous. The germline V gene has CDR1 SGHVS and CDR2 FQNEAQ. The CDR3 is 14 amino acids. With 2 bases removed from V and 8 bases from J, the gap between germline ends came to 13 bases. The chain's CDR3 is CASSLYGQKEPQHF. CDR3 DNA: TGTGCCAGCAGCTTATATGGGCAAAAGGAGCCCCAGCATTTT.

A few counts support this clonotype. This rearrangement joins TRBV2 to TRBJ2-7; tentative D call: TRBD1 (6 bases). The V gene's germline CDR1 is SNHLY and CDR2 FYNNEI. V lost 9 bases and J lost 5, with 14 bases in between. There are 12 residues in the CDR3. Written as DNA, the CDR3 is TGTGCCAGTTCAGGGGAAGGAAACGAGCAGTACTTC. Translating it yields CASSGEGNEQYF.

This clonotype was seen repeatedly, ten times or more. The gene calls are TRBV7-2 and TRBJ1-2, with no clear D. Germline CDR1 and CDR2: SGHTA and FQGNSA. V was pared by 0 bases and J by 2 bases, with 7 bases between. The CDR3 is 14 residues long. This chain's CDR3 is CASSLAHTNYGYTF. As DNA, the CDR3 is TGTGCCAGCAGCTTAGCGCACACAAACTATGGCTACACCTTC.

This clonotype was counted between two and nine times. The chain recombines TRBV7-9 with TRBJ2-3; possible D gene TRBD1, 6 bases. The germline V gene encodes CDR1 SEHNR and CDR2 FQNEAQ (reference sequence). The CDR3 totals 18 residues. Trimming left V 6 bases short and J 0 bases short, with 22 bases between. CDR3 nucleotides: TGTGCCAGCAGAGCATCCTCCAGCAGGGGCGCAAGCACAGATACGCAGTATTTT. Its translation is CASRASSSRGASTDTQYF.

The chain couples TRBV12-3 or TRBV12-4 to TRBJ2-6, with 7 bases fitting TRBD2. With V trimmed by 1 base and J by 1 base, 7 bases remained unmatched. The length of the CDR3 is 18 residues. The CDR3 DNA is TGTGCCAGCAGTTTAGGGCTTCTGGGGGGGTCTGGGGCCAACGTCCTGACTTTC. This translates into CASSLGLLGGSGANVLTF.

The chain joins TRBV12-3 or TRBV12-4 to TRBJ2-3, with unresolved D. This CDR3 comprises 12 residues. V gave up 6 bases and J gave up 2 bases, with 6 bases separating them. The CDR3 nucleotides are TGTGCCAGCAGCATCATCACAGATACGCAGTATTTT. As protein: CASSIITDTQYF.

The chain recombines TRBV6-1 with TRBJ1-5; the D is unclear. The CDR3 is 9 amino acids. V lost 8 bases and J 9 bases, leaving 5 bases between the germline ends. In germline, CDR1 is MNHNS, CDR2 SASEGT. The CDR3 DNA sequence: TGTGCCAGCGGACGGCCCCAGCATTTT. It yields the protein CASGRPQHF.

V gene TRBV19 combines with J gene TRBJ2-7; 12 nucleotides agree with TRBD1. V gave up 4 bases and J gave up 3 bases; unmatched junction bases: 4. There are 15 residues in the CDR3. Germline V gene sequence: CDR1 LNHDA, CDR2 SQIVND (reference sequence). For the CDR3, the DNA is TGTGCCAGTAGTACCGGGACAGGGGGCTTCTACGAGCAGTACTTC. It translates to CASSTGTGGFYEQYF.

The sample holds many counts of this clonotype. The V and J genes are TRBV7-2 and TRBJ2-7, with unresolved D. Trimming left V 3 bases short and J 4 bases short, with 10 bases between. The germline V gene encodes CDR1 SGHTA and CDR2 FQGNSA. The CDR3 runs to 13 residues. The CDR3 sequence: CASSFSMDYEQYF. The CDR3 DNA reads TGTGCCAGCAGCTTTAGTATGGATTACGAGCAGTACTTC.

The chain recombines TRBV10-3 with TRBJ1-1; 7 bases are shared with TRBD1. Per germline, CDR1 ENHRY and CDR2 SYGVKD. The CDR3 consists of 12 residues. V gave up 8 bases and J gave up 4 bases; unmatched junction bases: 4. CDR3 protein: CAIAPGGTEAFF. As DNA, the CDR3 is TGTGCCATCGCCCCAGGGGGCACTGAAGCTTTCTTT.

This chain connects TRBV19 to TRBJ2-3; the match to TRBD1 covers 8 bases. The CDR3 length is 15 residues. The germline V gene encodes CDR1 LNHDA and CDR2 SQIVND (reference sequence). V lost 5 bases to trimming and J lost 3 bases; unmatched junction nucleotides: 7. The CDR3 DNA follows: TGTGCCAGTAGTGAAGGGACAGGCGGAACAGATACGCAGTATTTT. Its protein product is CASSEGTGGTDTQYF.

This clonotype was observed a few times. This chain connects TRBV7-6 to TRBJ2-7; possibly TRBD1 for D (5 bases). The germline gives CDR1 SGHVS, CDR2 FNYEAQ. CDR3 size: 13 residues. Trimming took 5 bases from V and 3 from J, leaving 11 bases between them. CDR3 sequence reads: CASSPEQVYEQYF. The CDR3, as DNA: TGTGCCAGCAGCCCAGAACAGGTCTACGAGCAGTACTTC.

This clonotype was seen more than once but under ten times. The CDR3 protein is CASSQDLASGGALFYNEQFF. The CDR3 nucleotides are TGTGCCAGCAGCCAAGATCTGGCTAGCGGGGGGGCCCTCTTTTACAATGAGCAGTTCTTC. The J gene is TRBJ2-1, the V gene TRBV4-2; 12 bases fit TRBD2. Losses at the gene ends were 0 bases for V and 4 bases for J; bases not matched to a gene: 13. This CDR3 contains 20 residues. Germline CDR1 and CDR2: LGHNA and YNFKEQ.